This entry describes one T cell receptor beta chain. The antigen is undetermined. The source of the sample is a study of cytomegalovirus exposure and HLA in healthy donors. Study-wide results and limits: An analysis done earlier found most TCR beta V segments productive about 87% or about 30% of the time.

The CDR3 has 16 amino acids. Trimming stripped 5 bases from V and 3 bases from J, with 19 bases between. Germline V gives CDR1 SGHNT, CDR2 YYREEE (reference sequence). PCR used 60 Vbeta primers and 13 Jbeta primers. Data came from immunoSEQ multiplex PCR; TCRdb stores just in-frame clones and leaves some out. The sample shows 180,000 or so clones, about 85% of them seen only once. The sequenced sample consisted of PBMCs. The receptor comes from a girl aged 5 to 17 in good health and CMV-seropositive. The V and J genes are TRBV5-4 and TRBJ2-3; tentative D call: TRBD2 (5 bases). CDR3 sequence reads: CASRHDTGIRTDTQYF. CDR3 nucleotides: TGTGCCAGCAGACATGATACGGGAATACGGACAGATACGCAGTATTTT.